This TCR beta chain was documented in a study of CXCR4 blockade with PD-1 therapy in pancreatic cancer (dated by TCRdb to between 2019 and 2020). Notes on the research overall: Multiplex immunohistochemistry and TCRbeta immunosequencing of resected pancreatic ductal adenocarcinoma were combined in the study with ex vivo slice culture in which PD-1 and CXCR4 blockade were tested. Two geographically distinct regions were TCR-sequenced from each of a handful of tumors to assess intratumoral heterogeneity.

There are 15 amino acids in the CDR3, from cysteine to phenylalanine inclusive. Of the read, only the CDR3 DNA is kept; its 45 bases are in frame from base 1. For CDR1 and CDR2, the germline V gene (reference sequence) lists GTSNPN and SVGIG. The V end loses 3 bases and the J end loses 4 bases, and a stretch of 13 bases separates them. The archived tumor blocks came from patients who had not received neoadjuvant therapy before resection. In the preserved-tissue arm, the study used about 31 surgical resection samples taken from more than 20 pancreatic ductal adenocarcinoma patients who had not previously been treated. DNA for the resection arm was extracted from ten 5-micron curls of FFPE tumor lying next to the multiplex immunohistochemistry slide. Notes on this clone: No antigen is known for it. No base qualities exist here, and no much larger clone lies one base off it.

The paper's findings and limits, for the study overall: The frequency of each amino acid clone correlated strongly with the number of distinct nucleotide rearrangements encoding that clone, suggesting convergent selection driven by common tumor antigens. Because only TCRbeta chains were sequenced, true antigen-specificity overlap among the convergent dominant clones remained unconfirmed, awaiting paired alpha-beta single-cell sequencing. Tumors showed clonal expansion, with mean productive clonality about 0.14 versus 0.05 in healthy blood, but clonality did not correlate with survival.

Using the immunoSEQ Assay at Adaptive Biotechnologies, the researchers immunosequenced TCRbeta CDR3 regions from the extracted DNA. The authors processed their data as follows. To measure the absolute abundance of each unique TCRbeta CDR3, the sequences were collapsed and filtered. Clonality was calculated as 1 minus Pielou's evenness, with only productive in-frame rearrangements included in the computation. Regional overlap tracked the top 100 nucleotide rearrangements across paired samples, with Morisita index comparing paired versus unrelated samples. The immunoSEQ Rearrangement Details tool was used to assess whether nucleotide rearrangements converged onto identical amino acid sequences. Held by TCRdb, this immuneACCESS table contains in-frame sequences only and omits some clones. Under half of the omission traces to an unresolved V gene where checked; the cause of the rest is unknown. For V, J and clone size, that table is used; D and trimming come from the DNA. The sample yields roughly 15,000 clones; 55% to 85% were counted once. Roughly 6% of the sample lies in the top ten.

What was sequenced was tumor tissue. Recombination linked TRBV30 to TRBJ2-6, with TRBD1 tentatively as D gene (6 bases match). The receptor was isolated from a human donor with pancreatic ductal adenocarcinoma. The bases read TGTGCCTGGAGGGCAGGGGCAACCGGGGCCAACGTCCTGACTTTC. Its coded protein is CAWRAGATGANVLTF. Where the CDR3 stops, the reference TRBV30 and TRBJ2-6 genes take over; the full variable domain is SQTIHQWPATLVQPVGSPLSLECTVEGTSNPNLYWYRQAAGRGLQLLFYSVGIGQISSEVPQNLSASRPQDRQFILSSKKLLLSDSGFYLCAWRAGATGANVLTFGAGSRLTVL.